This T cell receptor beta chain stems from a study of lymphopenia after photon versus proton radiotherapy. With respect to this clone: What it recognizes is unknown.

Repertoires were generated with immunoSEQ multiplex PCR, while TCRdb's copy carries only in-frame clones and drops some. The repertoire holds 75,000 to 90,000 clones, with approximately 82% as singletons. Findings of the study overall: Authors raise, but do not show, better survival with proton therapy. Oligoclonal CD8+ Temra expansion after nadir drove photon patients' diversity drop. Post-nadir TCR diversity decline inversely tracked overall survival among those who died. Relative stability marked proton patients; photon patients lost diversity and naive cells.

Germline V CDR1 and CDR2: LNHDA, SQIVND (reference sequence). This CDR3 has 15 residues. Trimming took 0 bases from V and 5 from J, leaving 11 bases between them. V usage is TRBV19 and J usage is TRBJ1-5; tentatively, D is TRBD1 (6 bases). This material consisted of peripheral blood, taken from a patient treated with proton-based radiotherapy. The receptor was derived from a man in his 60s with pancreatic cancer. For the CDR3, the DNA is TGTGCCAGTAGTATAGACCCAGGGGTCTATCAGCCCCAGCATTTT. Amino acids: CASSIDPGVYQPQHF.